The following is a T cell receptor beta chain sequence with its context. The entry originates in a study of T cell changes during pregnancy in multiple sclerosis. Sequencing used immunoSEQ multiplex PCR; TCRdb keeps in-frame clones, though not all of them. The sample holds some 83,000 clones, roughly nine tenths seen once. V was clipped by 2 bases and J by 5 bases; unmatched bases: 11. From germline, CDR1 is MGHRA and CDR2 YSYEKL. The CDR3 has 16 amino acids. The source was PBMCs, collected in the first trimester of pregnancy. The sequence derives from a female donor in good health, serving as a control in a pregnancy study. Some clones in this sample may be carry-over from other donors' samples. The rearrangement links TRBV4-1 to TRBJ1-1, with 7 positions matching TRBD1. CDR3 DNA sequence: TGCGCCAGCAGCCAAAGGCCGCTGAGGGGGCGAACTGAAGCTTTCTTT. Translation: CASSQRPLRGRTEAFF.